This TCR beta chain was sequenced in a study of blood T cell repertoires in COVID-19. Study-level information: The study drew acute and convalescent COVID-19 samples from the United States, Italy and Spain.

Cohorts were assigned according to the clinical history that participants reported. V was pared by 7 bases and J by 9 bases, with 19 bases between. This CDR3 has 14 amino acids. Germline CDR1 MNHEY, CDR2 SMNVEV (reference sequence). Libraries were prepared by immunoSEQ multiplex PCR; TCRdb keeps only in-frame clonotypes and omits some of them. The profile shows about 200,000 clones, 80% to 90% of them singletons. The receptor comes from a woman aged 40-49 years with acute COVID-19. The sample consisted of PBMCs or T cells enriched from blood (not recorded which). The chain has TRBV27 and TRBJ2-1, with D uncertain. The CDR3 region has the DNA TGTGCCAGCAAATGGGCAGCCTCAGTTCCTGAGCAGTTCTTC. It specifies CASKWAASVPEQFF.